The next 18 T cell receptor beta chains were all read from a single sample in a study of blood T cells in healthy people across ages. Combining a sample-barcoded 5' primer with a J-beta primer mix, a second PCR ran for about 7 to 12 cycles. TCRdb reprocessed the 5' RACE reads via MiXCR and lists one record per CDR3 protein. Altogether 600,000 to 650,000 distinct CDR3 sequences are present, approximately 50% being singletons, with the ten largest covering 35% to 40%. The sequenced sample was blood. Receptor source: a man aged 60-69 years in good health.

This chain connects TRBV20-1 to TRBJ1-6; D is perhaps TRBD1 (5 bases). Germline lookup yields CDR1 DFQATT and CDR2 SNEGSKA (reference sequence). There are 15 residues in the CDR3. The CDR3 loop reads CSATRGGVRGSPLHF. In DNA form, the CDR3 reads TGCAGCGCGACAAGGGGCGGTGTGAGAGGTTCACCCCTCCACTTT.

This clonotype was counted a few times. The V call is TRBV7-9, the J call TRBJ1-6; D is ambiguous. Between the trimmed V and J ends, which lost 0 bases and 6 bases, there was a span of 6 bases. CDR1 and CDR2 (germline): SEHNR, FQNEAQ (reference sequence). The CDR3 is 14 residues long. CDR3 sequence reads: CASSLANSNSPLHF. CDR3 sequence (DNA): TGTGCCAGCAGCTTAGCCAACAGTAATTCACCCCTCCACTTT.

V and J are TRBV12-3 or TRBV12-4 and TRBJ1-2; D remains ambiguous. This CDR3 comprises 14 residues. Trimming shortened V by 5 bases and J by 4 bases, and 14 bases separated the two germline ends. The CDR3 loop reads CASSNGRGSYGYTF. The CDR3, as DNA: TGTGCCAGCAGTAACGGCCGGGGATCCTATGGCTACACCTTC.

The V call is TRBV4-1, the J call TRBJ1-5, with D perhaps matching TRBD1 (5 bases). The germline V gene has CDR1 MGHRA and CDR2 YSYEKL. The CDR3 runs 17 residues. Trimming took 0 bases from V and 7 from J, leaving 19 bases between them. DNA of the CDR3: TGCGCCAGCAGCCAAGATCCGACAGACCATAAGCACCAGCCCCAGCATTTT. This translates into CASSQDPTDHKHQPQHF.

In its sample, this clonotype was seen a few times. The gene calls are TRBV29-1 and TRBJ2-1, with TRBD1 matching 8 bases. The CDR3 has 12 residues. V lost 7 bases, J lost 7 bases, and 6 bases stayed unmatched. Germline V gene sequence: CDR1 SQVTM, CDR2 ANQGSEA. Here the CDR3 reads CSGGQGRNEQFF. DNA for the CDR3: TGCAGCGGTGGACAGGGTAGAAATGAGCAGTTCTTC.

A few counts support this clonotype. The gene calls are TRBV12-3 or TRBV12-4 and TRBJ2-3, with 9 bases matching TRBD2. This CDR3 region has 16 residues. V shed 2 bases, J shed 2 bases, and the junction held 5 bases outside the gene matches. The CDR3 protein is CASSLNSGGYTDTQYF. CDR3 in DNA: TGTGCCAGCAGTTTAAATAGCGGGGGCTACACAGATACGCAGTATTTT.

The chain uses TRBV5-6 and TRBJ2-5; D not resolved. Germline V lookup: CDR1 SGHDT, CDR2 YYEEEE. The CDR3 length is 14 residues. The V end lost 0 bases, the J end lost 5 bases, and 11 bases lay between the germline ends. DNA for the CDR3: TGTGCCAGCAGCTTGGAAGGATCTTGGGAGACCCAGTACTTC. Translated, it gives CASSLEGSWETQYF.

V usage is TRBV29-1 and J usage is TRBJ2-7, with D perhaps TRBD1 or TRBD2 (5 bases each). The germline V gene has CDR1 SQVTM and CDR2 ANQGSEA. V was trimmed by 4 bases and J by 0 bases, leaving 13 bases between them. This CDR3 contains 14 residues. CDR3 loop: CSVAVEGSSYEQYF. The CDR3 region has the DNA TGCAGCGTTGCTGTCGAGGGGAGCTCCTACGAGCAGTACTTC.

Concerning this clonotype: Mismatch with germline at one junction end may stem from a read error. The J gene is TRBJ2-5, the V gene TRBV15; 7 bases fit TRBD1. Germline V lookup: CDR1 LNHNV, CDR2 YYDKDF (reference sequence). This CDR3 contains 14 residues. The CDR3 DNA reads as TGTGCCGCCAGCAGAAGACAGGGCCAAGAGACCCAGTACTTC. Amino acid sequence: CAASRRQGQETQYF.

The V call is TRBV11-2, the J call TRBJ1-2; 9 nucleotides line up with TRBD1. V dropped 5 bases and J dropped 5; count of bases not matched to a gene: 18. The CDR3 spans 18 residues. Germline CDR1 and CDR2: SGHAT and FQNNGV. The CDR3, as DNA: TGTGCCAGCAGCCCTAAAAGGACCCGGACAGGGGAGCCATATGGCTACACCTTC. Protein sequence: CASSPKRTRTGEPYGYTF.

This clonotype showed up just a few times. The rearrangement joins TRBV4-1 to TRBJ2-7; 9 bases line up with TRBD1. Germline CDR1 reads MGHRA; CDR2 reads YSYEKL. The CDR3 is made up of 17 amino acids. V shed 5 bases, J shed 0 bases, and the junction held 11 bases outside the gene matches. The CDR3 bases are TGCGCCAGCAGCTCATCCCCCGGGACAGGGAGCTCCTACGAGCAGTACTTC. Translation gives CASSSSPGTGSSYEQYF.

The rearrangement joins TRBV29-1 to TRBJ1-5, with 8 bases that match TRBD1. The germline gives CDR1 SQVTM, CDR2 ANQGSEA. This CDR3 has 14 amino acids. V lost 5 bases to trimming and J lost 2 bases; unmatched junction nucleotides: 5. The CDR3: CSVRQGYGNQPQHF. CDR3 DNA sequence: TGCAGCGTTCGACAGGGGTATGGCAATCAGCCCCAGCATTTT.

The chain recombines TRBV3-1 with TRBJ2-4; 9 bases align to TRBD2. With the DNA end fitting TRBJ2-5 better, the J assignment may be wrong. CDR1 is LGHDT and CDR2 is YNNKEL in the germline V gene (reference sequence). The CDR3 spans 17 residues. For the CDR3, the DNA is TGTGCCAGCAGCCATGGGCGGGGGGGCCAGGGCCAAGAGACCCAGTACTTC. Translated, it gives CASSHGRGGQGQETQYF.

This clonotype was recorded a few times. The genes are TRBV6-1 and TRBJ2-7; 9 bases fit TRBD1. The CDR3 totals 15 residues. The V and J ends lost 6 bases and 2 bases, in that order; junction bases with no gene match: 8. The germline CDR1 and CDR2 sequences are MNHNS and SASEGT. Written as DNA, the CDR3 is TGTGCCAGCAGGGAGGCTCGGACAGGGGCCTACGAGCAGTACTTC. Translating it yields CASREARTGAYEQYF.

Concerning this clonotype itself: At one end, the junction sequence differs from germline, possibly due to a read error. This chain connects TRBV5-1 to TRBJ2-1, with TRBD2 as a possible D gene (5 bases). Germline loops: CDR1 SGHRS, CDR2 YFSETQ. The CDR3 length is 15 residues. CDR3 in amino acids: CASSLAEGSYNEQFF. The CDR3 coding sequence is TGTGCCAGCAGCTTAGCCGAGGGATCTTACAATGAGCAGTTCTTC.

The V call is TRBV4-3, the J call TRBJ2-7, with D perhaps assigned TRBD1 or TRBD2 (5 bases each). With 0 bases removed from V and 2 bases from J, the gap between germline ends came to 14 bases. The CDR3 loop spans 16 amino acids. Germline assignment: CDR1 LGHNA and CDR2 YSLEER. DNA for the CDR3: TGCGCCAGCAGCCAAGATATGAGGGGAAGGGCCTACGAGCAGTACTTC. Residues: CASSQDMRGRAYEQYF.

This clonotype was picked up a small number of times. The gene calls are TRBV10-3 and TRBJ1-2, with unresolved D. With 4 bases removed from V and 1 base from J, the gap between germline ends came to 22 bases. From germline, CDR1 is ENHRY and CDR2 SYGVKD. CDR3 length equals 18 residues. CDR3 nucleotides: TGTGCCATCAGTGCGTCCTCTGCCTCCCGTTGGGATAACTATGGCTACACCTTC. It is translated as CAISASSASRWDNYGYTF.

This clonotype was detected only a few times. The J gene is TRBJ2-7, the V gene TRBV29-1, with D uncertain. The V gene's germline CDR1 is SQVTM and CDR2 ANQGSEA. The CDR3 is 8 amino acids. CDR3 coding DNA: TGCAGTCCTTACGAGCAGTACTTC. Translating it yields CSPYEQYF.